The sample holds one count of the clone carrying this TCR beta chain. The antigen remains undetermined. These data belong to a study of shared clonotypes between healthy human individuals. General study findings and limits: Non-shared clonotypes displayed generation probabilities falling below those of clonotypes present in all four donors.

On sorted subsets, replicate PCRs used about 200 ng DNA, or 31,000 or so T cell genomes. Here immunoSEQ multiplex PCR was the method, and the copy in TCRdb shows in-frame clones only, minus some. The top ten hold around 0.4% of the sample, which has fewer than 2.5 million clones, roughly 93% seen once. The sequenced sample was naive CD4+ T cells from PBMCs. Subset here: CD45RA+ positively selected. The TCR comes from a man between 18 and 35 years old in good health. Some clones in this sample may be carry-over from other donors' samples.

The CDR3 is CASSQNPNVADTQYF. The CDR3 nucleotides read TGTGCCAGCAGCCAAAACCCAAACGTCGCAGATACGCAGTATTTT. The V call is TRBV9, the J call TRBJ2-3; no clear D. The CDR3 is 15 residues long. Trimming took off 4 bases at V and 4 bases at J, with 16 bases between the two ends. Germline loops: CDR1 SGDLS, CDR2 YYNGEE.